One sample yielded the 23 T cell receptor beta chains listed below, sequenced in a study of monozygotic twins with inflammatory bowel disease. Reprocessing the 5' RACE reads, TCRdb reports a single entry for every CDR3 protein and omits DNA. The listing records some 440,000 distinct CDR3 sequences. The specimen sequenced was blood. These receptors all come from a human donor with ulcerative colitis or Crohn's disease, or a healthy co-twin of an affected twin (not recorded which).

CDR3 amino acids: CASRIDYGAEAFF. The rearrangement links TRBV4-1 to TRBJ1-1. The germline V gene encodes CDR1 MGHRA and CDR2 YSYEKL. This CDR3 is built from 13 residues.

The chain recombines TRBV13 with TRBJ2-6. The CDR3 contains 17 residues. Germline-derived CDR1 and CDR2 are PRHDT and FYEKMQ (reference sequence). This chain's CDR3 is CASSLKGMASGANVLTF.

The gene calls are TRBV6-1 and TRBJ2-3. Germline assignment: CDR1 MNHNS and CDR2 SASEGT. The CDR3 has 11 residues. The CDR3 is CASNLGYTQYF.

The V call is TRBV20-1, the J call TRBJ2-6. CDR3 length equals 11 residues. CDR1 and CDR2 from the germline V gene are DFQATT and SNEGSKA (reference sequence). CDR3 region: CSAGGANVLTF.

V usage is TRBV27 and J usage is TRBJ2-7. Germline V gene sequence: CDR1 MNHEY, CDR2 SMNVEV (reference sequence). The CDR3 extends over 15 amino acids. The CDR3 is CASSFSRGASYEQYF.

V is TRBV25-1 and J is TRBJ2-5; the D call of TRBD2 rests on TCRdb alone, since no DNA is present to check it. CDR3 length: 14 amino acids. Germline CDR1 reads MGHDK; CDR2 reads SYGVNS. The CDR3 is CASSFFSGKETQYF.

The chain joins TRBV20-1 to TRBJ1-2; the TRBD1 assignment by TCRdb is unverifiable without DNA. The CDR3 runs 14 residues. CDR1 is DFQATT, CDR2 SNEGSKA, per germline (reference sequence). This CDR3 reads CSAEFRDKIYGYTF.

V is TRBV5-1 and J is TRBJ1-1. This CDR3 has 14 residues. Germline assignment: CDR1 SGHRS and CDR2 YFSETQ. CDR3 in amino acids: CASRNSRGVSEAFF.

V gene TRBV5-1 combines with J gene TRBJ1-2. Germline V lookup: CDR1 SGHRS, CDR2 YFSETQ. This CDR3 region has 13 residues. CDR3 residues: CASSLPGESRYTF.

The chain couples TRBV3-1 to TRBJ2-5; TCRdb proposes TRBD1, but this gene call is untestable without DNA. CDR3 size: 14 residues. Germline CDR1 reads LGHDT; CDR2 reads YNNKEL (reference sequence). CDR3 sequence reads: CASSQGVAGGTQYF.

The chain couples TRBV5-4 to TRBJ2-1. The CDR3 spans 15 residues. CDR1 is SGHNT, CDR2 YYREEE, per germline (reference sequence). The CDR3 reads CASSFKLYTGNEQFF.

This chain links TRBV27 with TRBJ2-7; TCRdb selects TRBD2, and the lack of DNA leaves this call unchecked. Germline CDR1 reads MNHEY; CDR2 reads SMNVEV (reference sequence). The CDR3 loop spans 13 amino acids. This chain's CDR3 is CASRAGISYEQYF.

The chain employs TRBV9 and TRBJ2-5; TCRdb selects TRBD2, and the lack of DNA leaves this call unchecked. This CDR3 has 15 amino acids. In germline, CDR1 is SGDLS, CDR2 YYNGEE. This CDR3 reads CASSAGDGLWETQYF. The variable domain in full, completed from reference TRBV9 and TRBJ2-5, reads DSGVTQTPKHLITATGQRVTLRCSPRSGDLSVYWYQQSLDQGLQFLIQYYNGEERAKGNILERFSAQQFPDLHSELNLSSLELGDSALYFCASSAGDGLWETQYFGPGTRLLVL.

The genes are TRBV7-2 and TRBJ1-1. This CDR3 is built from 13 residues. Looked up from germline, CDR1 is SGHTA and CDR2 is FQGNSA. This CDR3 is CASASRANTEAFF.

The rearrangement links TRBV2 to TRBJ2-7. The V gene's germline CDR1 is SNHLY and CDR2 FYNNEI. The CDR3 consists of 12 residues. This CDR3 reads CASSESGYEQYF.

V gene TRBV20-1 combines with J gene TRBJ1-1. Germline CDR1 and CDR2: DFQATT and SNEGSKA (reference sequence). The CDR3 has 11 amino acids. The CDR3 sequence is CSAGAATEAFF.

The chain is built from TRBV7-8 and TRBJ2-3. The CDR3 loop spans 16 amino acids. The V gene's germline CDR1 is SGHVS and CDR2 FQNEAQ. The CDR3 loop reads CASSLWASASTDTQYF.

This rearrangement joins TRBV14 to TRBJ1-2; absent DNA, TCRdb's TRBD1 call cannot be checked. Germline loops: CDR1 SGHDN, CDR2 FVKESK. There are 13 residues in the CDR3. The CDR3 spells CASSAGYRYGYTF.

This sequence joins TRBV5-1 and TRBJ2-5; TCRdb gives TRBD1 as the D gene, but with no DNA this cannot be confirmed. CDR1 SGHRS and CDR2 YFSETQ come from the germline V gene. This CDR3 comprises 15 residues. This chain's CDR3 is CASSLESRVEETQYF.

The V gene is TRBV27, the J gene TRBJ2-2; the TCRdb call, TRBD1, lacks DNA for checking. The CDR3 totals 16 residues. Germline V lookup: CDR1 MNHEY, CDR2 SMNVEV (reference sequence). Here the CDR3 reads CASSGQGTSNTGELFF.

The V gene is TRBV9, the J gene TRBJ2-7; checking the TCRdb D call of TRBD1 is not possible without DNA. The CDR3 has 14 amino acids. The germline V gene has CDR1 SGDLS and CDR2 YYNGEE. CDR3 amino acids: CASSGETGDYEQYF.

The J gene is TRBJ2-2, the V gene TRBV2; TCRdb lists TRBD1, though no DNA is available to test this call. The CDR3 runs 15 residues. Germline CDR1 reads SNHLY; CDR2 reads FYNNEI. CDR3 residues: CASSEGQGATGELFF.

The rearrangement uses TRBV5-1 and TRBJ2-2; TCRdb designates TRBD1, a call that cannot be tested without DNA. Germline CDR1 SGHRS, CDR2 YFSETQ. The CDR3 loop spans 16 amino acids. CDR3 residues: CASSLGSGPNTGELFF.